This is a list of T cell receptor beta chains from one sample in a study of radiation and T cells in renal cell carcinoma. Some clones are missing from TCRdb's copy, which holds only in-frame ones; the method was immunoSEQ multiplex PCR. The sample lists about 150,000 clones; about 88% were seen once. This material consisted of blood, taken from a patient whose treatment included radiotherapy and nephrectomy. These receptors originate from a woman aged 45 to 65 with renal cell carcinoma. Both conserved end residues are part of each CDR3. Each record gives: J gene, V gene, D gene, clone size, CDR3 protein, CDR3 DNA. A D gene is named only where the DNA matches it firmly. The size entry is marked missing in some rows and otherwise reads once, few, many or a size class.

TRBJ2-1	TRBV6-6	NA	NA	CASSYSRDSYNEQFF	TGTGCCAGCAGTTACTCGAGGGACTCCTACAATGAGCAGTTCTTC
TRBJ1-2	TRBV18	TRBD1	NA	CASSRDRAESGYTF	TGTGCCAGCTCACGGGACAGGGCAGAGAGTGGCTACACCTTC
TRBJ1-6	TRBV19	TRBD1	NA	CASSGGQGRSPLHF	TGTGCCAGTAGTGGGGGACAGGGACGTTCACCCCTCCACTTT
TRBJ2-3	TRBV6-1	NA	NA	CASSEIVTSTDTQYF	TGTGCCAGCAGTGAAATCGTCACTAGCACAGATACGCAGTATTTT
TRBJ2-7	TRBV7-9	NA	NA	CASSLGRLPYEQYF	TGTGCCAGCAGCTTAGGACGCCTACCCTACGAGCAGTACTTC
TRBJ1-4	TRBV7-2	TRBD1	NA	CASSLDRGLEKLFF	TGTGCCAGCAGCTTGGACAGGGGGCTTGAAAAACTGTTTTTT
TRBJ2-7	TRBV19	TRBD1	NA	CASRPTGGSYEQYF	TGTGCCAGTAGACCGACAGGGGGCTCCTACGAGCAGTACTTC
TRBJ2-7	TRBV4-1	TRBD2	once	CASSQESAGGSWEQYF	TGCGCCAGCAGCCAAGAATCAGCGGGGGGGTCCTGGGAGCAGTACTTC
TRBJ2-7	TRBV7-6	TRBD2	NA	CASSLGVSGASYEQYF	TGTGCCAGCAGCTTAGGGGTTAGCGGGGCCTCCTACGAGCAGTACTTC
TRBJ2-7	TRBV4-1	NA	once	CASSLGGHSPYEQYF	TGCGCCAGCAGCCTCGGGGGGCACAGTCCCTACGAGCAGTACTTC
TRBJ2-7	TRBV7-8	NA	NA	CASSLVLDKSFSYEQYF	TGTGCCAGCAGCTTAGTGCTGGACAAATCTTTCTCCTACGAGCAGTACTTC
TRBJ2-7	TRBV5-4	TRBD2	once	CASSRGLAGANYEQYF	TGTGCCAGCAGCCGGGGACTAGCGGGGGCTAACTACGAGCAGTACTTC
TRBJ1-4	TRBV5-1	NA	NA	CASSPGQIEKLFF	TGCGCCAGCAGCCCCGGACAGATTGAAAAACTGTTTTTT
TRBJ1-1	TRBV7-6	TRBD1	NA	CASSKQGAPNTEAFF	TGTGCCAGCAGCAAACAGGGGGCGCCCAACACTGAAGCTTTCTTT
TRBJ1-1	TRBV7-9	NA	NA	CASSLGGTGGTEAFF	TGTGCCAGCAGCCTAGGGGGTACTGGGGGAACTGAAGCTTTCTTT
TRBJ2-1	TRBV7-3	TRBD2	NA	CASSLIPSGGWQEQFF	TGTGCCAGCAGCTTAATACCTAGCGGGGGGTGGCAAGAGCAGTTCTTC
TRBJ2-5	TRBV6-5	TRBD2	NA	CASSALAGGHETQYF	TGTGCCAGCAGTGCTTTGGCGGGGGGGCACGAGACCCAGTACTTC
TRBJ1-5	TRBV7-2	NA	once	CASSPSSQPQHF	TGTGCCAGCAGCCCCTCTTCGCAGCCCCAGCATTTT
TRBJ1-1	TRBV30	NA	NA	CAWSVRGDTEAFF	TGTGCCTGGAGTGTACGAGGGGACACTGAAGCTTTCTTT
TRBJ2-2	TRBV29-1	NA	NA	CSVSTVGNTGELFF	TGCAGCGTTTCTACAGTAGGGAACACCGGGGAGCTGTTTTTT
TRBJ2-7	TRBV7-2	TRBD1	NA	CASSSRTGVGTYEQYF	TGTGCCAGCAGCTCACGAACAGGGGTGGGTACCTACGAGCAGTACTTC
TRBJ1-1	TRBV19	TRBD1	few	CASTTGLNTEAFF	TGTGCCAGTACGACAGGGCTTAACACTGAAGCTTTCTTT
TRBJ2-3	TRBV7-2	NA	NA	CASSPEAGADTQYF	TGTGCCAGCAGCCCAGAAGCAGGAGCAGATACGCAGTATTTT
TRBJ1-4	TRBV7-6	NA	NA	CASTPQGGDEKLFF	TGTGCCAGCACCCCGCAGGGCGGAGATGAAAAACTGTTTTTT
TRBJ2-4	TRBV2	NA	NA	CASSLDRLAKNIQYF	TGTGCCAGCAGTTTGGACAGACTAGCCAAAAACATTCAGTACTTC
TRBJ1-3	TRBV9	TRBD1	NA	CASSGALTGAGNTIYF	TGTGCCAGCAGCGGGGCCCTGACAGGGGCTGGAAACACCATATATTTT
TRBJ2-5	TRBV7-2	TRBD1	once	CASSARTGRETQYF	TGTGCCAGCAGCGCTAGGACAGGGAGAGAGACCCAGTACTTC
TRBJ2-6	TRBV4-2	NA	NA	CASSRSDVSGANVLTF	TGTGCCAGCAGCCGAAGCGATGTCTCTGGGGCCAACGTCCTGACTTTC
TRBJ2-7	TRBV28	NA	NA	CASSFQTLYEQYF	TGTGCCAGCAGTTTCCAGACCCTCTACGAGCAGTACTTC
TRBJ2-3	TRBV19	NA	NA	CASSISAGPTDTQYF	TGTGCCAGTAGTATAAGCGCGGGGCCCACAGATACGCAGTATTTT
TRBJ2-1	TRBV6-1	NA	NA	CASRATPGNEQFF	TGTGCCAGCAGAGCTACGCCGGGGAATGAGCAGTTCTTC
TRBJ1-1	TRBV10-1	NA	NA	CASSRGRSATLNTEAFF	TGCGCCAGCAGTCGGGGCAGGTCTGCGACCCTGAACACTGAAGCTTTCTTT
TRBJ1-3	TRBV7-2	NA	few	CASSSGGNTIYF	TGTGCCAGCAGCTCCGGTGGAAACACCATATATTTT
TRBJ1-2	TRBV7-9	NA	NA	CASSLGPLYGYTF	TGTGCCAGCAGCTTAGGACCCCTCTATGGCTACACCTTC
TRBJ2-1	TRBV10-1	TRBD2	NA	CASRTTSGAPYNEQFF	TGCGCCAGCAGGACGACTAGCGGGGCGCCCTACAATGAGCAGTTCTTC
TRBJ2-5	TRBV11-3	TRBD1	NA	CASSFGHKGAGETQYF	TGTGCCAGCAGCTTCGGGCATAAGGGGGCCGGGGAGACCCAGTACTTC
TRBJ1-1	TRBV6-5	NA	few	CASSYAGAGEAFF	TGTGCCAGCAGTTACGCGGGGGCCGGTGAAGCTTTCTTT
TRBJ1-1	TRBV19	NA	NA	CASSIRNQAFF	TGTGCCAGTAGTATCCGGAATCAGGCTTTCTTT
TRBJ1-2	TRBV5-1	NA	NA	CASSVRPGDYGYTF	TGCGCCAGCAGCGTGAGGCCAGGGGACTATGGCTACACCTTC
TRBJ1-2	TRBV5-6	NA	NA	CASSGGFGYGYTF	TGTGCCAGCAGCGGGGGATTTGGCTATGGCTACACCTTC
TRBJ2-3	TRBV6-1	NA	NA	CASSAYTDTQYF	TGTGCCAGCAGTGCGTACACAGATACGCAGTATTTT
TRBJ1-3	TRBV6-5	NA	NA	CASSPVGSGNTIYF	TGTGCCAGCAGTCCCGTTGGGTCTGGAAACACCATATATTTT
TRBJ1-2	TRBV6-6	NA	once	CASSYSGVYGYTF	TGTGCCAGCAGTTACTCCGGGGTTTATGGCTACACCTTC
TRBJ2-7	TRBV5-1	NA	NA	CASSLTAAYEQYF	TGCGCCAGCAGCTTGACAGCTGCCTACGAGCAGTACTTC
TRBJ2-3	TRBV4-1	TRBD2	NA	CASSQEGGAGGQADTQYF	TGCGCCAGCAGCCAAGAGGGGGGAGCGGGGGGGCAGGCAGATACGCAGTATTTT
TRBJ1-5	TRBV7-8	TRBD1	NA	CASSFGQESNQPQHF	TGTGCCAGCAGCTTTGGACAGGAGAGCAATCAGCCCCAGCATTTT
TRBJ1-1	TRBV30	NA	NA	CAWSVLGSTVNTEAFF	TGTGCCTGGAGTGTATTAGGATCGACGGTGAACACTGAAGCTTTCTTT
TRBJ2-3	TRBV7-2	NA	NA	CASSASKTATDTQYF	TGTGCCAGCAGCGCTTCGAAAACAGCTACAGATACGCAGTATTTT